Following are 17 T cell receptor beta chains from one sample sequenced in a study of healthy donors' naive CD4 and CD8 T cells. A linear amplification protocol produced the TCR libraries from 500 ng of total RNA. TCRdb re-called the reads through MiXCR, storing one row per CDR3 protein. The table lists about 200,000 distinct CDR3 sequences, about 70% of them singletons. The sequenced material came from naive CD4+ and CD8+ T cells sorted from blood, pooled from several donors. The receptor source for this set is a pool of human donors in good health; the sample pools cells from several healthy donors.

This clonotype was seen only once. J is TRBJ2-5 and V is TRBV21-1; the DNA was not compared with TRBD1, the D call given in the table. TRBV21-1 is recorded as a pseudogene. The CDR3 runs to 20 residues. The CDR3 here is CASTLGPGQGCSQGQETQYF. CDR3 sequence (DNA): TGTGCCAGCACCCTGGGACCGGGACAGGGTTGTTCCCAAGGGCAAGAGACCCAGTACTTC.

The chain combines TRBV6-2 or TRBV6-3 with TRBJ2-7; the D gene is possibly TRBD2 (7 bases). The germline V gene has CDR1 MNHEY and CDR2 SVGEGT. This CDR3 region has 17 residues. With 4 bases removed from V and 2 bases from J, the gap between germline ends came to 21 bases. The DNA of the CDR3 is TGTGCCAGCAGTTCCCCATGGGGGGGCCGATCACCCTACGAGCAGTACTTC. Translated, it gives CASSSPWGGRSPYEQYF.

V is TRBV19 and J is TRBJ1-1; tentatively, D is TRBD1 (5 bases). The CDR3 is made up of 16 amino acids. V was trimmed by 5 bases and J by 0 bases, leaving 16 bases between them. Germline loops: CDR1 LNHDA, CDR2 SQIVND (reference sequence). CDR3 residues: CASSAQGYRVNTEAFF. The CDR3 nucleotides are TGTGCCAGTAGTGCCCAGGGATATAGGGTGAACACTGAAGCTTTCTTT. Variable domain in full (rest from reference TRBV19 and TRBJ1-1): DGGITQSPKYLFRKEGQNVTLSCEQNLNHDAMYWYRQDPGQGLRLIYYSQIVNDFQKGDIAEGYSVSREKKESFPLTVTSAQKNPTAFYLCASSAQGYRVNTEAFFGQGTRLTVV.

This rearrangement joins TRBV5-1 to TRBJ2-3; 11 nucleotides agree with TRBD1. Looked up from germline, CDR1 is SGHRS and CDR2 is YFSETQ. The J segment lost 1 base and the V segment lost 5 bases, leaving 12 bases of the junction unmatched. The CDR3 sequence is 18 residues long. The CDR3 coding sequence is TGCGCCAGCAGAGCGGGACAGGGGGAATTTACGGGCACAGATACGCAGTATTTT. Protein sequence: CASRAGQGEFTGTDTQYF.

CDR3 sequence reads: CASRDTVQETQYF. The DNA of the CDR3 is TGTGCCAGCAGGGACACGGTCCAAGAGACCCAGTACTTC. The genes are TRBV28 and TRBJ2-5; TRBD1 is a possible D gene (5 bases). The germline CDR1 and CDR2 sequences are MDHEN and SYDVKM. The V gene lost 6 bases and the J gene lost 1 base, with 9 bases spanning the gap. This CDR3 region has 13 residues.

This clonotype has just one count. The chain is built from TRBV29-1 and TRBJ1-1, with a weak D call TRBD1 (5 bases). This CDR3 region has 11 residues. V was pared by 4 bases and J by 7 bases, with 10 bases between. Per germline, CDR1 SQVTM and CDR2 ANQGSEA. CDR3 residues: CSVGDGNEAFF. The CDR3 coding sequence is TGCAGCGTTGGGGACGGCAATGAAGCTTTCTTT. Supplemented by reference TRBV29-1 and TRBJ1-1, the full variable domain reads SAVISQKPSRDICQRGTSLTIQCQVDSQVTMMFWYRQQPGQSLTLIATANQGSEATYESGFVIDKFPISRPNLTFSTLTVSNMSPEDSSIYLCSVGDGNEAFFGQGTRLTVV.

This rearrangement joins TRBV6-2 or TRBV6-3 to TRBJ2-1; 10 bases are shared with TRBD1. In germline, CDR1 is MNHEY, CDR2 SVGEGT. This CDR3 region has 18 residues. The J segment lost 6 bases and the V segment lost 2 bases, leaving 13 bases of the junction unmatched. CDR3 loop: CASSYAPGTGEISNEQFF. In nucleotides, the CDR3 is TGTGCCAGCAGTTACGCCCCCGGGACAGGGGAAATAAGCAATGAGCAGTTCTTC.

The chain couples TRBV20-1 to TRBJ2-1; no firm D call. The CDR3 spans 14 residues. CDR1 DFQATT and CDR2 SNEGSKA come from the germline V gene (reference sequence). The germline V and J ends were trimmed by 3 bases and 6 bases, with 15 bases remaining between them. CDR3 nucleotide sequence: TGCAGTGCTAGGGCCGGGCTTCTCGTCAATGAGCAGTTCTTC. Translation gives CSARAGLLVNEQFF.

The chain recombines TRBV29-1 with TRBJ1-2; 7 nucleotides agree with TRBD1. The CDR3 runs 17 residues. Looked up from germline, CDR1 is SQVTM and CDR2 is ANQGSEA. The CDR3 spells CSCLSDREAMGNYGYTF. Written as DNA, the CDR3 is TGCAGTTGTTTGAGCGACAGGGAGGCAATGGGCAACTATGGCTACACCTTC.

The rearrangement links TRBV29-1 to TRBJ1-2, with D perhaps TRBD1 (5 bases). Between the trimmed V and J ends, which lost 1 base and 1 base, there was a span of 10 bases. CDR3 length: 14 residues. In germline, CDR1 is SQVTM, CDR2 ANQGSEA. The chain's CDR3 is CSVEGQSYNYGYTF. The CDR3 DNA follows: TGCAGCGTTGAAGGACAGTCTTATAACTATGGCTACACCTTC.

The V call is TRBV29-1, the J call TRBJ2-1; 10 nucleotides align to TRBD2. This CDR3 has 14 amino acids. Trimming cost V 4 bases and J 6 bases; bases outside gene matches: 6. Germline CDR1 SQVTM, CDR2 ANQGSEA. CDR3 protein: CSVVASGRGNEQFF. The DNA for the CDR3 is TGCAGCGTTGTGGCGAGCGGGAGGGGCAATGAGCAGTTCTTC.

This clonotype came up many times. V usage is TRBV4-3 and J usage is TRBJ2-1; perhaps TRBD1 as D (6 bases). The V and J ends lost 0 bases and 5 bases respectively, with 14 bases between them. CDR1 is LGHNA, CDR2 YSLEER, per germline. This CDR3 has 16 amino acids. As DNA, the CDR3 is TGCGCCAGCAGCCAAGACCAGAACAGGGCCCACAATGAGCAGTTCTTC. Translation gives CASSQDQNRAHNEQFF.

The chain carries TRBV7-2 and TRBJ2-7; D gene unclear. Trimming cost V 2 bases and J 9 bases, with 11 bases left between them. The CDR3 length is 12 residues. Germline values: CDR1 SGHTA, CDR2 FQGNSA. The CDR3 sequence is CASSLRLPLQYF. The CDR3 DNA follows: TGTGCCAGCAGCTTACGCCTTCCCCTGCAGTACTTC.

This chain uses TRBV6-5 with TRBJ2-5; possibly TRBD1 for D (6 bases). The CDR3 loop spans 14 amino acids. The germline gives CDR1 MNHEY, CDR2 SVGAGI. Trimming removed 7 bases at V and 2 bases at J, with 14 bases between. CDR3 nucleotide sequence: TGTGCCAGCAAGCCGGGACACTGGCAAGAGACCCAGTACTTC. It yields the protein CASKPGHWQETQYF.

This clonotype appeared a few times. The genes are TRBV20-1 and TRBJ2-1; 8 nucleotides align to TRBD2. The CDR3 length is 14 residues. Germline CDR1 DFQATT, CDR2 SNEGSKA (reference sequence). Losses at the gene ends were 1 base for V and 4 bases for J; bases not matched to a gene: 3. The CDR3 bases are TGCAGTGCTAGAGGGACTAGCAAATACAATGAGCAGTTCTTC. It encodes CSARGTSKYNEQFF.

Only one count was recorded for this clonotype. The CDR3 loop is CASSWGHDNEQFF. CDR3 nucleotides: TGTGCCAGCAGTTGGGGACACGACAATGAGCAGTTCTTC. J is TRBJ2-1 and V is TRBV6-5; D may be TRBD1 (6 bases). With 4 bases removed from V and 5 bases from J, the gap between germline ends came to 9 bases. In germline, CDR1 is MNHEY, CDR2 SVGAGI. The CDR3 has 13 amino acids.

This clonotype has a single count. The V and J genes are TRBV5-4 and TRBJ2-1, with D possibly being TRBD1 or TRBD2 (5 bases each). Germline assignment: CDR1 SGHNT and CDR2 YYREEE (reference sequence). The length of the CDR3 is 15 residues. The V gene lost 4 bases and the J gene lost 6 bases, with 17 bases spanning the gap. CDR3 loop: CASSQYRDPSNEQFF. Written as DNA, the CDR3 is TGTGCCAGCAGCCAATACCGGGACCCTTCCAATGAGCAGTTCTTC. The full variable domain, with the rest looked up from reference TRBV5-4 and TRBJ2-1, is ETGVTQSPTHLIKTRGQQVTLRCSSQSGHNTVSWYQQALGQGPQFIFQYYREEENGRGNFPPRFSGLQFPNYSSELNVNALELDDSALYLCASSQYRDPSNEQFFGPGTRLTVL.